The 24 T cell receptor beta chains below come from one sample, sequenced in a study of control samples from healthy donors and cancer patients. Sequencing was performed with immunoSEQ multiplex PCR; in TCRdb, only in-frame clones are kept and a portion is missing. This sample yields roughly 80,000 clones, of which 85% to 90% are seen a single time; 4.5% to 7% belongs to the top ten. Sequenced sample: blood. The receptor set was obtained from a man in his fifties or sixties in good health.

The chain recombines TRBV28 with TRBJ1-1, with a tentative D call TRBD1 (5 bases). The CDR3 loop spans 13 amino acids. Germline loops: CDR1 MDHEN, CDR2 SYDVKM. V was shortened by 8 bases and J by 5 bases, with 15 bases between the two germline ends. The CDR3 sequence is CASGDPGGTEAFF. CDR3 sequence (DNA): TGTGCCAGCGGGGACCCGGGTGGGACTGAAGCTTTCTTT. Variable domain in full (rest from reference TRBV28 and TRBJ1-1): DVKVTQSSRYLVKRTGEKVFLECVQDMDHENMFWYRQDPGLGLRLIYFSYDVKMKEKGDIPEGYSVSREKKERFSLILESASTNQTSMYLCASGDPGGTEAFFGQGTRLTVV.

The chain recombines TRBV6-1 with TRBJ1-2, with 9 bases aligning to TRBD1. The CDR3 covers 15 residues. CDR1 and CDR2 (germline): MNHNS, SASEGT. Trimming removed 3 bases from V and 8 bases from J; junction bases left unmatched: 10. CDR3 residues: CASSERGTGSWGYTF. The CDR3 coding sequence is TGTGCCAGCAGTGAGAGGGGGACAGGGAGTTGGGGCTACACCTTC.

This sequence joins TRBV19 and TRBJ2-2; 7 nucleotides agree with TRBD2. Losses at the gene ends were 3 bases for V and 10 bases for J; bases not matched to a gene: 2. CDR1 LNHDA and CDR2 SQIVND come from the germline V gene (reference sequence). CDR3 size: 12 residues. CDR3 in amino acids: CASSMAGVELFF. As DNA, the CDR3 is TGTGCCAGTAGTATGGCGGGAGTGGAGCTGTTTTTT. Looking up the rest from reference TRBV19 and TRBJ2-2 gives the full variable domain: DGGITQSPKYLFRKEGQNVTLSCEQNLNHDAMYWYRQDPGQGLRLIYYSQIVNDFQKGDIAEGYSVSREKKESFPLTVTSAQKNPTAFYLCASSMAGVELFFGEGSRLTVL.

V is TRBV2 and J is TRBJ2-3; possibly TRBD2 for D (5 bases). V was pared by 4 bases and J by 5 bases, with 13 bases between. CDR1 SNHLY and CDR2 FYNNEI come from the germline V gene. This CDR3 is built from 14 residues. The CDR3: CASSGPLGKDTQYF. The CDR3 DNA reads as TGTGCCAGCAGTGGACCCCTCGGGAAAGATACGCAGTATTTT.

The chain employs TRBV2 and TRBJ1-2; 7 bases fit TRBD1. Trimming took 7 bases from V and 7 from J; bases not matched to a gene: 6. The CDR3 has 12 residues. From germline, CDR1 is SNHLY and CDR2 FYNNEI. CDR3 sequence reads: CASTRQGSGYTF. CDR3 DNA sequence: TGTGCCAGCACTAGACAGGGCAGTGGCTACACCTTC.

This chain uses TRBV6-1 with TRBJ2-1; 10 bases line up with TRBD1. The CDR3 sequence is 15 residues long. V gave up 3 bases and J gave up 7 bases; unmatched junction bases: 6. Germline assignment: CDR1 MNHNS and CDR2 SASEGT. The chain's CDR3 is CASSDPGQGLNEQFF. The CDR3 nucleotides are TGTGCCAGCAGTGACCCGGGACAGGGGTTGAATGAGCAGTTCTTC.

This clone was seen only once. The rearrangement uses TRBV5-8 and TRBJ2-5; D ambiguous. Trimming left V 1 base short and J 4 bases short, with 5 bases between. This CDR3 region has 12 residues. Germline V lookup: CDR1 SGHTS, CDR2 YDEGEE. The CDR3, as DNA: TGTGCCAGCAGCTTGAGCCGAGAGACCCAGTACTTC. This sequence encodes CASSLSRETQYF. The variable domain in full, with the rest retrieved from reference TRBV5-8 and TRBJ2-5, is EAGVTQSPTHLIKTRGQQATLRCSPISGHTSVYWYQQALGLGLQFLLWYDEGEERNRGNFPPRFSGRQFPNYSSELNVNALELEDSALYLCASSLSRETQYFGPGTRLLVL.

The V call is TRBV9, the J call TRBJ1-5; D not certain. Trimming shortened V by 5 bases and J by 6 bases, and 12 bases separated the two germline ends. The CDR3 sequence is 13 residues long. CDR1 SGDLS and CDR2 YYNGEE come from the germline V gene. Written as DNA, the CDR3 is TGTGCCAGCAGTAAGGCGGGTGGTCAGCCCCAGCATTTT. Translating gives CASSKAGGQPQHF.

This clone has a single count. The rearrangement links TRBV15 to TRBJ1-1; the D is unclear. The CDR3 runs to 15 residues. V lost 1 base, J lost 2 bases, and 11 bases lay in between. CDR1 is LNHNV and CDR2 is YYDKDF in the germline V gene (reference sequence). The CDR3 is CATSRGRRVNTEAFF. The CDR3 DNA sequence: TGTGCCACCAGCAGAGGGCGGAGGGTTAACACTGAAGCTTTCTTT.

The chain has TRBV5-1 and TRBJ1-2; D may be TRBD1 (5 bases). Germline values: CDR1 SGHRS, CDR2 YFSETQ. The CDR3 length is 16 residues. V lost 0 bases, J lost 0 bases, and 12 bases lay in between. This chain's CDR3 is CASSLATGSTNYGYTF. CDR3 nucleotides: TGCGCCAGCAGCTTGGCCACAGGCAGCACTAACTATGGCTACACCTTC.

J is TRBJ1-2 and V is TRBV30, with TRBD1 matching 12 bases. CDR3 length: 14 residues. V lost 3 bases to trimming and J lost 2 bases; unmatched junction nucleotides: 1. Germline values: CDR1 GTSNPN, CDR2 SVGIG (reference sequence). The CDR3 loop is CAWRGTGGNYGYTF. CDR3 nucleotide sequence: TGTGCCTGGAGAGGGACAGGGGGCAACTATGGCTACACCTTC.

The gene calls are TRBV30 and TRBJ2-3; a possible D gene is TRBD2 (6 bases). The CDR3 is 13 residues long. In germline, CDR1 is GTSNPN, CDR2 SVGIG (reference sequence). The V gene lost 1 base and the J gene lost 6 bases, with 11 bases spanning the gap. The chain's CDR3 is CAWSAGVDDTQYF. The CDR3 DNA reads as TGTGCCTGGAGTGCGGGGGTGGACGATACGCAGTATTTT. Combining the CDR3 with reference TRBV30 and TRBJ2-3 gives the whole variable domain SQTIHQWPATLVQPVGSPLSLECTVEGTSNPNLYWYRQAAGRGLQLLFYSVGIGQISSEVPQNLSASRPQDRQFILSSKKLLLSDSGFYLCAWSAGVDDTQYFGPGTRLTVL.

The chain recombines TRBV27 with TRBJ1-1; 9 bases are shared with TRBD1. Trimming cost V 6 bases and J 1 base; bases outside gene matches: 6. Germline CDR1 reads MNHEY; CDR2 reads SMNVEV (reference sequence). The CDR3 totals 15 residues. The CDR3 sequence is CASRPTQGANTEAFF. The CDR3 coding sequence is TGTGCCAGCAGACCTACACAGGGGGCGAACACTGAAGCTTTCTTT.

The chain combines TRBV11-3 with TRBJ1-1; 7 nucleotides align to TRBD1. The CDR3 covers 15 residues. V lost 4 bases to trimming and J lost 10 bases; unmatched junction nucleotides: 15. Per germline, CDR1 SGHNT and CDR2 YENEEA. CDR3 sequence: CASSSYRDSLTGAFF. As DNA, the CDR3 is TGTGCCAGCAGCTCCTACCGGGACAGCCTTACCGGAGCTTTCTTT.

The chain uses TRBV14 and TRBJ1-1; TRBD1 matches 10 bases. Germline V gene data show CDR1 as SGHDN and CDR2 as FVKESK. This CDR3 comprises 15 residues. The J segment lost 1 base and the V segment lost 4 bases, leaving 3 bases of the junction unmatched. DNA of the CDR3: TGTGCCAGCAGCCCCGGGACAGGGGCGAACACTGAAGCTTTCTTT. Encoded protein: CASSPGTGANTEAFF. Based on the CDR3 plus reference TRBV14 and TRBJ1-1, the full variable domain is EAGVTQFPSHSVIEKGQTVTLRCDPISGHDNLYWYRRVMGKEIKFLLHFVKESKQDESGMPNNRFLAERTGGTYSTLKVQPAELEDSGVYFCASSPGTGANTEAFFGQGTRLTVV.

This clone came up once. The J gene is TRBJ1-2, the V gene TRBV6-4; D uncertain. The germline V gene encodes CDR1 MRHNA and CDR2 SNTAGT. Trimming took 2 bases from V and 8 from J, leaving 12 bases between them. The CDR3 consists of 13 residues. CDR3 amino acids: CASSDVPPRGYTF. The CDR3 DNA reads as TGTGCCAGCAGTGACGTCCCCCCTCGGGGCTACACCTTC.

This clone was found once. The chain joins TRBV24-1 to TRBJ1-2; 7 positions agree with TRBD1. V shed 4 bases and J 8 bases; nucleotides not matched to a gene: 6. The length of the CDR3 is 13 residues. Germline values: CDR1 KGHDR, CDR2 SFDVKD. The CDR3 DNA follows: TGTGCCACCAGTGACCCGGGACAGCCAGGCTACACCTTC. Its translation: CATSDPGQPGYTF.

This chain joins TRBV7-9 and TRBJ2-1; D possibly corresponds to TRBD1 (6 bases). V lost 3 bases to trimming and J lost 4 bases, with 19 bases between them. The CDR3 has 17 residues. Germline CDR1 reads SEHNR; CDR2 reads FQNEAQ (reference sequence). The CDR3 DNA reads TGTGCCAGCAGCTTTCGTACAGGGATTTCTTTATACAATGAGCAGTTCTTC. Translated, it gives CASSFRTGISLYNEQFF. Based on the CDR3 plus reference TRBV7-9 and TRBJ2-1, the full variable domain is DTGVSQNPRHKITKRGQNVTFRCDPISEHNRLYWYRQTLGQGPEFLTYFQNEAQLEKSRLLSDRFSAERPKGSFSTLEIQRTEQGDSAMYLCASSFRTGISLYNEQFFGPGTRLTVL.

The chain is built from TRBV5-1 and TRBJ1-1; D gene ambiguous. With 0 bases removed from V and 3 bases from J, the gap between germline ends came to 9 bases. The CDR3 extends over 14 amino acids. Germline lookup yields CDR1 SGHRS and CDR2 YFSETQ. The chain's CDR3 is CASSLGVVDTEAFF. CDR3 nucleotide sequence: TGCGCCAGCAGCTTGGGTGTGGTGGACACTGAAGCTTTCTTT.

The genes are TRBV6-2 or TRBV6-3 and TRBJ1-4; the match to TRBD1 covers 10 bases. Germline lookup yields CDR1 MNHEY and CDR2 SVGEGT. With V trimmed by 4 bases and J by 7 bases, 6 bases remained unmatched. This CDR3 comprises 15 residues. The CDR3 region has the DNA TGTGCCAGCAGTTCCCCGGGACAGGGGTCTGAAAAACTGTTTTTT. Translating gives CASSSPGQGSEKLFF.

The gene calls are TRBV6-5 and TRBJ1-2, with a possible D match to TRBD1 (6 bases). V dropped 3 bases and J dropped 8 bases, with 19 bases sitting between them. This CDR3 has 15 residues. Germline V gene data show CDR1 as MNHEY and CDR2 as SVGAGI. The CDR3 region is CASSYGFRQVAGYTF. As DNA, the CDR3 is TGTGCCAGCAGTTATGGTTTCCGACAGGTGGCGGGCTACACCTTC.

V and J are TRBV7-6 and TRBJ2-2; the match to TRBD2 covers 10 bases. The CDR3 length is 15 residues. Losses at the gene ends were 5 bases for V and 3 bases for J; bases not matched to a gene: 3. In germline, CDR1 is SGHVS, CDR2 FNYEAQ. Here the CDR3 DNA reads TGTGCCAGCAGCCCTAGCGGGGGTTACACCGGGGAGCTGTTTTTT. Protein: CASSPSGGYTGELFF.

The rearrangement uses TRBV19 and TRBJ1-3; 8 nucleotides line up with TRBD1. Germline V lookup: CDR1 LNHDA, CDR2 SQIVND (reference sequence). The CDR3 spans 15 residues. Trimming took 6 bases from V and 4 from J; bases not matched to a gene: 8. For the CDR3, the DNA is TGTGCCAGTAGGGGTCAGGGGGCATTCGGAAACACCATATATTTT. Its protein is CASRGQGAFGNTIYF.

V and J are TRBV24-1 and TRBJ2-7; TRBD1 aligns across 7 bases. CDR3 length: 15 residues. CDR1 is KGHDR and CDR2 is SFDVKD in the germline V gene. V trimming: 4 bases; J trimming: 6 bases; junction bases outside the gene matches: 11. DNA of the CDR3: TGTGCCACCAGTGACTCCGGGACAGCTACCGGCGAGCAGTACTTC. Protein: CATSDSGTATGEQYF.